The 14 T cell receptor beta chains in this list originate from one sample, sequenced in a study of beta chain features in type 1 diabetes. cDNA synthesis used the whole RNA isolate, giving expressed TCRB sequences. The method was immunoSEQ multiplex PCR; TCRdb's version includes in-frame clones alone and lacks a portion of them. Among around 330,000 clones, more than 9.5% were seen once, and the ten largest hold more than 0.015%. Sequenced input: naive CD4+ T cells from blood. The receptors originated from a woman aged 25-40 years in good health.

This clone has only a few counts. This CDR3 is also generated by other DNA sequences in the sample. The gene calls are TRBV7-2 and TRBJ1-5, with D perhaps TRBD1 (6 bases). V was trimmed by 1 base and J by 2 bases, leaving 9 bases between them. This CDR3 spans 15 amino acids. Germline values: CDR1 SGHTA, CDR2 FQGNSA. CDR3: CASSLGGGGNQPQHF. CDR3 nucleotides: TGTGCCAGCAGCTTAGGGGGGGGCGGCAATCAGCCCCAGCATTTT.

The chain is built from TRBV28 and TRBJ2-7, with TRBD1 as a possible D gene (6 bases). The CDR3 contains 13 residues. Germline V lookup: CDR1 MDHEN, CDR2 SYDVKM. Trimming took 7 bases from V and 2 from J, leaving 12 bases between them. CDR3 sequence reads: CASTRGTTYEQYF. DNA for the CDR3: TGTGCCAGCACCCGAGGGACAACCTACGAGCAGTACTTC.

The J gene is TRBJ1-5, the V gene TRBV19, with no clear D. V was cut by 5 bases and J by 4 bases, with 9 bases left in between. Per the germline V gene, CDR1 is LNHDA and CDR2 is SQIVND (reference sequence). The CDR3 runs to 13 residues. In DNA, the CDR3 is TGTGCCAGTAGTCCAGTGACTAATCAGCCCCAGCATTTT. Translated, it gives CASSPVTNQPQHF.

In its sample, this clone was seen a few times. The chain employs TRBV6-5 and TRBJ2-7; 8 bases fit TRBD1. V shed 0 bases and J 6 bases; nucleotides not matched to a gene: 7. The CDR3 loop spans 15 amino acids. Per the germline V gene, CDR1 is MNHEY and CDR2 is SVGAGI. The CDR3 region has the DNA TGTGCCAGCAGTTACTCTATGACAGGGGATCGCGAGCAGTACTTC. Amino acid sequence: CASSYSMTGDREQYF.

This chain joins TRBV21-1 and TRBJ2-5; the D call in the table, TRBD2, was not verified against the DNA. TRBV21-1 is a recognized pseudogene. The CDR3 is 16 amino acids. Here the CDR3 DNA reads TGTGCCAGCAGCAGGGTTGGCGGGAGAACGGGAGAGACCCAGTACTTC. The encoded protein is CASSRVGGRTGETQYF.

Regarding this clone: This sample also contains other DNA sequences that code for the same CDR3. The J gene is TRBJ2-3, the V gene TRBV5-1; tentatively, D is TRBD1 (6 bases). V lost 4 bases and J lost 1, with 10 bases in between. CDR1 SGHRS and CDR2 YFSETQ come from the germline V gene. The CDR3 length is 14 residues. The CDR3 loop reads CASSPRTGTDTQYF. The CDR3, as DNA: TGCGCCAGCAGCCCCAGGACAGGCACAGATACGCAGTATTTT.

This clone was counted a few times. The rearrangement uses TRBV4-3 and TRBJ2-3, with 7 bases matching TRBD2. J was trimmed by 2 bases and V by 4 bases; bases with no gene match: 9. CDR1 is LGHNA, CDR2 YSLEER, per germline. The CDR3 is made up of 16 amino acids. CDR3 DNA sequence: TGCGCCAGCAGCCGTACGGCGGGAGCCTTCACAGATACGCAGTATTTT. It codes for CASSRTAGAFTDTQYF.

This chain joins TRBV18 and TRBJ2-1; TRBD2 matches at 11 bases. V lost 6 bases to trimming and J lost 8 bases; unmatched junction nucleotides: 12. Germline loops: CDR1 KGHSH, CDR2 LQKENI. CDR3 length: 16 residues. The CDR3 nucleotides are TGTGCCAGCTCTCCCATAACTAGCGGGAGAGGCGATGAGCAGTTCTTC. This translates into CASSPITSGRGDEQFF.

J is TRBJ2-3 and V is TRBV18, with 7 bases that match TRBD1. Germline V CDR1 and CDR2: KGHSH, LQKENI. Unmatched junction bases numbered 5, after V lost 4 bases and J lost 4 bases. This CDR3 contains 14 residues. CDR3 in amino acids: CASSLRDRSDTQYF. In nucleotides, the CDR3 is TGTGCCAGCTCACTCCGGGACAGATCAGATACGCAGTATTTT.

This clone was counted between two and nine times. The chain is built from TRBV2 and TRBJ2-1; 8 positions agree with TRBD1. Trimming removed 7 bases from V and 7 bases from J; junction bases left unmatched: 9. CDR1 and CDR2 from the germline V gene are SNHLY and FYNNEI. The CDR3 runs to 14 residues. The chain's CDR3 is CASKTDRDVNEQFF. In DNA, the CDR3 is TGTGCCAGCAAAACGGACAGGGACGTAAATGAGCAGTTCTTC.

This clone was picked up a small number of times. The chain employs TRBV5-1 and TRBJ2-7, with a possible D match to TRBD1 (6 bases). The CDR3 contains 15 residues. V lost 4 bases and J lost 0, with 14 bases in between. Germline loops: CDR1 SGHRS, CDR2 YFSETQ. The CDR3 DNA follows: TGCGCCAGCAGCCCGGGGAGCAGGGGCTCCTACGAGCAGTACTTC. This codes for CASSPGSRGSYEQYF.

V gene TRBV7-2 combines with J gene TRBJ2-7, with D unclear. Germline loops: CDR1 SGHTA, CDR2 FQGNSA. This CDR3 spans 14 amino acids. V was clipped by 3 bases and J by 3 bases, with 12 bases between them. The CDR3 sequence is CASSFPATNYEQYF. As DNA, the CDR3 is TGTGCCAGCAGCTTCCCAGCGACCAACTACGAGCAGTACTTC.

This chain links TRBV6-5 with TRBJ2-2, with 8 bases identical to TRBD2. V shed 6 bases, J shed 6 bases, and the junction held 6 bases outside the gene matches. The length of the CDR3 is 14 residues. The germline V gene has CDR1 MNHEY and CDR2 SVGAGI. The CDR3: CASRPGLVPGELFF. DNA for the CDR3: TGTGCCAGCAGACCGGGACTAGTACCCGGGGAGCTGTTTTTT.

The V call is TRBV27, the J call TRBJ2-1, with 14 bases matching TRBD2. The CDR3 is 15 amino acids. V was pared by 5 bases and J by 8 bases, with 5 bases of the junction left unmatched. CDR1 is MNHEY, CDR2 SMNVEV, per germline (reference sequence). CDR3 residues: CASSPRLAGGHEQFF. The CDR3 DNA reads TGTGCCAGCAGTCCAAGACTAGCGGGAGGGCATGAGCAGTTCTTC.